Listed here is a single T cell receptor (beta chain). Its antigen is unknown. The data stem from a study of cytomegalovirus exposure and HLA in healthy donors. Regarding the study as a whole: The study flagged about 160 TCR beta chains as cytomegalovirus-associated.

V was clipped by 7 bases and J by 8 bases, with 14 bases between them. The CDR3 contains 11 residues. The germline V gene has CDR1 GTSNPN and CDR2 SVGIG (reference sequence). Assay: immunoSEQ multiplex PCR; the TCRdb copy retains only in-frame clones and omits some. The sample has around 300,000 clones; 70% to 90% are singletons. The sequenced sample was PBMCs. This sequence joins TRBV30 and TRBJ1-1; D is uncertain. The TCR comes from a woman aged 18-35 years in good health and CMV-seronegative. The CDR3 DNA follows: TGTGCCTTGAAAGGAGCCATGGAAGCTTTCTTT. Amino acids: CALKGAMEAFF.